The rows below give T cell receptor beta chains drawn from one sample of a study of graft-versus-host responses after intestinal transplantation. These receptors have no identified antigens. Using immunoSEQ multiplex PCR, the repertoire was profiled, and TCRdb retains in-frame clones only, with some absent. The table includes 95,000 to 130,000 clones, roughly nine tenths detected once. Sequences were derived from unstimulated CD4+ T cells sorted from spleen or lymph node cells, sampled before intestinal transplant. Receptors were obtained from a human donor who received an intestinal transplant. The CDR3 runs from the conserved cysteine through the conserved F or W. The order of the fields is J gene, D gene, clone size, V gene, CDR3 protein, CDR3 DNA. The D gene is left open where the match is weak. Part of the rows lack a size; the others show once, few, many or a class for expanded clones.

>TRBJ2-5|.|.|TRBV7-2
CASSPLQETQYF
TGTGCCAGCAGCCCCCTCCAAGAGACCCAGTACTTC
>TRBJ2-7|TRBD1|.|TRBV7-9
CATEGTGGYEQYF
TGTGCCACCGAAGGGACAGGGGGGTACGAGCAGTACTTC
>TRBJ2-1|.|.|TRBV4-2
CASSPQAHEQFF
TGTGCCAGCAGCCCACAGGCCCATGAGCAGTTCTTC
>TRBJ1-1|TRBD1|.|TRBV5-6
CASSPGTENTEAFF
TGTGCCAGCAGCCCCGGGACAGAGAACACTGAAGCTTTCTTT
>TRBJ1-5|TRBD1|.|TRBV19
CASSKQGASNQPQHF
TGTGCCAGTAGTAAACAGGGGGCGAGCAATCAGCCCCAGCATTTT
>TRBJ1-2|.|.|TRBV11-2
CASSLGHIGANYGYTF
TGTGCCAGCAGCTTAGGACATATAGGGGCTAACTATGGCTACACCTTC
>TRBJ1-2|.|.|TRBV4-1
CASSQDRNYGYTF
TGCGCCAGCAGCCAAGACAGAAACTATGGCTACACCTTC
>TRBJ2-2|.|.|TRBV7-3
CASSSERRTGELFF
TGTGCCAGCAGCTCCGAGCGGAGGACCGGGGAGCTGTTTTTT
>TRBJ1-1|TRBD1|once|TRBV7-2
CASSTRQGGNTEAFF
TGTGCCAGCAGCACAAGACAGGGGGGAAACACTGAAGCTTTCTTT
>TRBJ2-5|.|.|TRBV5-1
CASSPLQETQYF
TGCGCCAGCAGCCCACTACAAGAGACCCAGTACTTC
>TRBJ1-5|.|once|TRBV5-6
CASSSQAGAGNQPQHF
TGTGCCAGCAGCTCCCAAGCGGGGGCTGGCAATCAGCCCCAGCATTTT
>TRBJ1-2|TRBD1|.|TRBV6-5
CASSYQPGQQATF
TGTGCCAGCAGTTACCAACCGGGACAGCAAGCCACCTTC
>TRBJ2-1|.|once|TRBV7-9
CASTRFPRNEQFF
TGTGCCAGCACCAGATTTCCTCGCAATGAGCAGTTCTTC
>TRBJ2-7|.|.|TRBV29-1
CSVGDRSTYEQYF
TGCAGCGTTGGAGACAGGTCTACCTACGAGCAGTACTTC
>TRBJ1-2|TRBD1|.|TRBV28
CASSFFDRVDYGYTF
TGTGCCAGCAGTTTCTTCGACAGGGTAGACTATGGCTACACCTTC
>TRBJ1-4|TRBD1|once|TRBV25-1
CASSVDRVGINEKLFF
TGTGCCAGCAGTGTAGACAGGGTGGGCATTAATGAAAAACTGTTTTTT
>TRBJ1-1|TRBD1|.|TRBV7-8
CASSSRDRFIWTEAFF
TGTGCCAGCAGCTCCCGGGACAGGTTTATTTGGACTGAAGCTTTCTTT
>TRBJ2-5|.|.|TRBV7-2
CASSLGGGLNLFETQYF
TGTGCCAGCAGCCTAGGGGGGGGCCTTAATCTGTTTGAGACCCAGTACTTC
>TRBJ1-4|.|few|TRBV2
CASSANRGGNEKLFF
TGTGCCAGCAGTGCCAATCGCGGGGGTAATGAAAAACTGTTTTTT
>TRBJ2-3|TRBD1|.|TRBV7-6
CASSLDRGRVDTQYF
TGTGCCAGCAGCTTAGACAGGGGGCGGGTAGATACGCAGTATTTT
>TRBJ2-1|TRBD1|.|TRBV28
CASFQGGQGAYNEQFF
TGTGCCAGTTTCCAGGGGGGACAGGGGGCCTACAATGAGCAGTTCTTC
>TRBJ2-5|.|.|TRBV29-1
CSVSRTVQETQYF
TGCAGCGTTTCCAGGACAGTCCAAGAGACCCAGTACTTC
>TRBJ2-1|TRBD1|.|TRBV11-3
CASSLGHRDRGNEQFF
TGTGCCAGCAGCTTAGGCCACCGGGACAGGGGCAATGAGCAGTTCTTC
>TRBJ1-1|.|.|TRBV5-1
CASTWGPTNTEAFF
TGCGCCAGCACCTGGGGGCCGACGAACACTGAAGCTTTCTTT
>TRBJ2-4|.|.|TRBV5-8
CASSLDRGPVNIQYF
TGTGCCAGCAGCTTGGATCGCGGGCCCGTAAACATTCAGTACTTC
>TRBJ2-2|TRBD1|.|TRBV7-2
CASSPLGTGADTGELFF
TGTGCCAGCAGCCCCCTAGGGACAGGGGCCGACACCGGGGAGCTGTTTTTT
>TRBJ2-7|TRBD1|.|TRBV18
CASSRQGAALLDEQYF
TGTGCCAGCTCCCGACAGGGGGCGGCATTGTTGGACGAGCAGTACTTC
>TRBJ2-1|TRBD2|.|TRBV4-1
CASSQGLAGGSWQFF
TGCGCCAGCAGCCAGGGACTAGCGGGAGGCTCGTGGCAGTTCTTC
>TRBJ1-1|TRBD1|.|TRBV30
CAWSVPDRANTEAFF
TGTGCCTGGAGTGTCCCGGACAGGGCTAACACTGAAGCTTTCTTT
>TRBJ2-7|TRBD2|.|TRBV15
CATSRVFFPGTSTYEQYF
TGTGCCACCAGCAGAGTTTTTTTCCCCGGGACTAGCACCTACGAGCAGTACTTC
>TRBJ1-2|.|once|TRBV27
CASSPYSKTYGYTF
TGTGCCAGCAGTCCATACTCAAAGACATATGGCTACACCTTC
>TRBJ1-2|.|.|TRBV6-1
CASSPDINYGYTF
TGTGCCAGCAGCCCCGACATTAACTATGGCTACACCTTC
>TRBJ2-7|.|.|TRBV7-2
CASSLRDSYEQYF
TGTGCCAGCAGCCTCAGGGATTCCTACGAGCAGTACTTC
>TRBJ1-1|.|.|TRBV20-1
CSPTGNTEAFF
TGCAGCCCTACAGGGAACACTGAAGCTTTCTTT
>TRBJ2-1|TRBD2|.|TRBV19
CASTGEGSYNEQFF
TGTGCCAGTACCGGGGAGGGATCCTACAATGAGCAGTTCTTC
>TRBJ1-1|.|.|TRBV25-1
CASSGFRGNTEAFF
TGTGCCAGCAGTGGGTTTAGGGGAAACACTGAAGCTTTCTTT
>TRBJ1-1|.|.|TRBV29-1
CSVPRTQNTEAFF
TGCAGCGTCCCCCGCACTCAGAACACTGAAGCTTTCTTT
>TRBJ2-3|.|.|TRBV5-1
CASSLGGTVTDTQYF
TGCGCCAGCAGCTTGGGCGGGACCGTCACAGATACGCAGTATTTT
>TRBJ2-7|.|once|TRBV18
CASSPPRYSYEQYF
TGTGCCAGCTCACCCCCAAGATACAGCTACGAGCAGTACTTC
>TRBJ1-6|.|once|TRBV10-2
CASRYRDYNSPLHF
TGCGCCAGCAGGTACAGGGACTATAATTCACCCCTCCACTTT
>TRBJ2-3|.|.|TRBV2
CASVRRGSTDTQYF
TGTGCCAGCGTTCGGCGGGGAAGCACAGATACGCAGTATTTT
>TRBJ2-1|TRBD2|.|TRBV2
CASRDNSGTSGSNEQFF
TGTGCCAGCAGAGATAACTCCGGGACTAGCGGGAGCAATGAGCAGTTCTTC
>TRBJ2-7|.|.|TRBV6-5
CASSYYGSYEQYF
TGTGCCAGCAGTTATTACGGTTCCTACGAGCAGTACTTC
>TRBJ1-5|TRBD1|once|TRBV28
CASSFRDRVVQPQHF
TGTGCCAGCAGTTTCCGGGACAGGGTGGTTCAGCCCCAGCATTTT
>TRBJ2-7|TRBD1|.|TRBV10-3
CAISESRDRPYEQYF
TGTGCCATCAGTGAGTCGAGGGACAGGCCCTACGAGCAGTACTTC
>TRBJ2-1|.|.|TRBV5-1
CASSSKDRLSSYNEQFF
TGCGCCAGCAGCTCCAAAGACAGACTGAGCTCCTACAATGAGCAGTTCTTC
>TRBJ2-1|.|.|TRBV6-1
CASSEQGLGPYNEQFF
TGTGCCAGCAGTGAGCAGGGCTTGGGTCCCTACAATGAGCAGTTCTTC
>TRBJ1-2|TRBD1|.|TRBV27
CASRLGQANNYGYTF
TGTGCCAGCAGGCTCGGACAGGCGAATAACTATGGCTACACCTTC
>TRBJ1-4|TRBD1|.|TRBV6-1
CASNMKDRGLRKLFF
TGTGCCAGCAATATGAAGGACAGGGGGCTGCGGAAACTGTTTTTT
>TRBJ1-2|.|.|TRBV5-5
CASSLGTVNYGYTF
TGTGCCAGCAGCTTGGGAACAGTTAACTATGGCTACACCTTC
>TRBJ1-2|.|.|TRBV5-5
CASSLEKTGLGVNYGYTF
TGTGCCAGCAGCTTAGAAAAAACAGGGCTGGGTGTTAACTATGGCTACACCTTC
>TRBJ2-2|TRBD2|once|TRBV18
CASSATSGVLNTGELFF
TGTGCCAGCTCGGCGACTAGCGGAGTTCTGAACACCGGGGAGCTGTTTTTT
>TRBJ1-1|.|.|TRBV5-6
CASSLSSGRAFF
TGTGCCAGCAGCTTGTCTTCAGGGCGAGCTTTCTTT
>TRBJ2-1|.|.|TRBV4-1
CASSQFPTVNNEQFF
TGCGCCAGCAGCCAATTTCCGACTGTTAACAATGAGCAGTTCTTC
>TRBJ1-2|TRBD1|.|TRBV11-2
CASSIGTGAVSSGYTF
TGTGCCAGCAGCATCGGGACAGGGGCCGTCTCTTCGGGCTACACCTTC